What follows are 25 T cell receptor beta chains derived from one specimen sequenced in a study of blood T cell repertoires in COVID-19. Clones were sequenced by immunoSEQ multiplex PCR, and TCRdb holds only the in-frame ones, with some missing. The data show about 87,000 clones, about 85% seen once. Sequencing input: peripheral blood. The origin of the receptors is a woman over 75 with COVID-19, enrolled during active disease.

The V gene is TRBV20-1, the J gene TRBJ2-1; 11 nucleotides align to TRBD1. Trimming took 3 bases from V and 8 from J; bases not matched to a gene: 12. This CDR3 has 16 amino acids. From germline, CDR1 is DFQATT and CDR2 SNEGSKA (reference sequence). CDR3 in amino acids: CSASCLAGQGVYEQFF. As DNA, the CDR3 is TGCAGTGCTAGTTGCCTCGCGGGACAGGGGGTCTATGAGCAGTTCTTC.

This chain links TRBV19 with TRBJ1-3; tentative D call: TRBD1 (5 bases). Per germline, CDR1 LNHDA and CDR2 SQIVND (reference sequence). Trimming shortened V by 4 bases and J by 0 bases, and 16 bases separated the two germline ends. This CDR3 spans 17 amino acids. Written as DNA, the CDR3 is TGTGCCAGTAGTAATGTTCGGGGGACTGACTCTGGAAACACCATATATTTT. Protein: CASSNVRGTDSGNTIYF.

This clone appeared a few times. This chain connects TRBV3-1 (or the pseudogene TRBV3-2) to TRBJ2-7, with TRBD2 identical over 8 bases. Germline loops: CDR1 LGHDT, CDR2 YNNKEL (reference sequence). Trimming at V came to 1 base and at J to 11 bases, leaving 4 bases not matched to a gene. The CDR3 consists of 12 residues. The CDR3, as DNA: TGTGCCAGCAGCCAAGTCGGGGGGGCCGAGTACTTC. Translating gives CASSQVGGAEYF.

This chain uses TRBV19 with TRBJ1-1; D gene ambiguous. The CDR3 is 12 residues long. The V gene lost 4 bases and the J gene lost 7 bases, with 10 bases spanning the gap. Per the germline V gene, CDR1 is LNHDA and CDR2 is SQIVND (reference sequence). The DNA of the CDR3 is TGTGCCAGTAGTACCCTCCAGCGTGAAGCTTTCTTT. The encoded protein is CASSTLQREAFF.

CDR3 region: CASSTPPAGVGGNEQYF. DNA of the CDR3: TGTGCCAGTAGTACCCCTCCAGCGGGAGTGGGTGGGAACGAGCAGTACTTC. The chain joins TRBV19 to TRBJ2-7; 8 bases line up with TRBD2. V was clipped by 4 bases and J by 5 bases; unmatched bases: 16. Germline CDR1 and CDR2: LNHDA and SQIVND (reference sequence). There are 17 residues in the CDR3.

This chain joins TRBV2 and TRBJ2-7, with D unresolved. Germline loops: CDR1 SNHLY, CDR2 FYNNEI. The CDR3 is 12 residues long. Trimming pared 4 bases from V and 3 bases from J, leaving 7 bases between. CDR3 in amino acids: CASSVSNYEQYF. CDR3 DNA sequence: TGTGCCAGCAGTGTGTCCAACTACGAGCAGTACTTC.

This clone appeared a single time. The chain employs TRBV7-3 and TRBJ2-2; 9 bases are shared with TRBD2. The CDR3 totals 17 residues. The junction had 13 bases not matched to a gene; V was cut back by 4 bases and J by 7 bases. Germline V gene data show CDR1 as SGHTA and CDR2 as FQGTGA. In DNA form, the CDR3 reads TGTGCCAGCAGCTCGGAGGTTCTAGCGGGGATCCACGGGGAGCTGTTTTTT. This encodes CASSSEVLAGIHGELFF.

The J gene is TRBJ2-5, the V gene TRBV18; tentative D call: TRBD2 (5 bases). This CDR3 region has 14 residues. Trimming removed 4 bases at V and 9 bases at J, with 18 bases between. CDR1 and CDR2 (germline): KGHSH, LQKENI. The DNA of the CDR3 is TGTGCCAGCTCACTCTCGGGCGGTCCGGAGGCCCAGTACTTC. Encoded protein: CASSLSGGPEAQYF.

V and J are TRBV30 and TRBJ1-1, with D maybe TRBD1 (5 bases). Per germline, CDR1 GTSNPN and CDR2 SVGIG (reference sequence). This CDR3 has 13 amino acids. Trimming took off 3 bases at V and 7 bases at J, with 15 bases between the two ends. CDR3 bases: TGTGCCTGGAGCCGGGGGTATGGCAGTGAAGCTTTCTTT. This gives the protein CAWSRGYGSEAFF.

Only one count was recorded for this clone. The rearrangement links TRBV7-3 to TRBJ2-5; 7 bases match TRBD2. CDR1 and CDR2 (germline): SGHTA, FQGTGA. The CDR3 extends over 15 amino acids. The V gene end was trimmed by 4 bases and the J gene end by 5 bases; junction bases not matched to a gene: 10. This chain's CDR3 is CASSSGAGLGETQYF. CDR3 coding DNA: TGTGCCAGCAGCTCTGGAGCGGGACTCGGGGAGACCCAGTACTTC.

The V call is TRBV28, the J call TRBJ1-5; D call uncertain. Germline CDR1 MDHEN, CDR2 SYDVKM. V was pared by 3 bases and J by 7 bases, with 13 bases between. The CDR3 runs to 14 residues. Written as DNA, the CDR3 is TGTGCCAGCAGTTTGGAGTCGAGGGTGCAGCCCCAGCATTTT. Protein sequence: CASSLESRVQPQHF.

The chain joins TRBV10-3 to TRBJ2-1; TRBD2 is a possible D gene (5 bases). The germline V gene encodes CDR1 ENHRY and CDR2 SYGVKD. The CDR3 loop spans 16 amino acids. V was pared by 6 bases and J by 10 bases, with 25 bases between. CDR3 DNA sequence: TGTGCCATCAGCCCTTCCGGGCCTAGCATGGCTAAGGAGCAGTTCTTC. It specifies CAISPSGPSMAKEQFF.

This sequence joins TRBV11-3 and TRBJ2-3, with 10 bases identical to TRBD2. V shed 2 bases and J 4 bases; nucleotides not matched to a gene: 3. The germline gives CDR1 SGHNT, CDR2 YENEEA. The CDR3 runs to 15 residues. CDR3 sequence reads: CASSLLAGVADTQYF. The CDR3 coding sequence is TGTGCCAGCAGCTTACTAGCGGGAGTCGCAGATACGCAGTATTTT.

The gene calls are TRBV7-2 and TRBJ1-6; D unclear. Trimming took 4 bases from V and 10 from J, leaving 14 bases between them. This CDR3 contains 14 residues. CDR1 is SGHTA, CDR2 FQGNSA, per germline. The CDR3 nucleotides are TGTGCCAGCAGCTCTGCCAACACACAGTCACCCCTCCACTTT. Protein: CASSSANTQSPLHF. Complete variable domain (other parts from reference TRBV7-2 and TRBJ1-6): GAGVSQSPSNKVTEKGKDVELRCDPISGHTALYWYRQSLGQGLEFLIYFQGNSAPDKSGLPSDRFSAERTGGSVSTLTIQRTQQEDSAVYLCASSSANTQSPLHFGNGTRLTVT.

This chain connects TRBV7-6 to TRBJ2-3, with 10 positions matching TRBD2. The CDR3 runs to 16 residues. Germline V lookup: CDR1 SGHVS, CDR2 FNYEAQ. The V gene end was trimmed by 5 bases and the J gene end by 4 bases; junction bases not matched to a gene: 9. This CDR3 is CASSPGTSVGPDTQYF. As DNA, the CDR3 is TGTGCCAGCAGCCCCGGGACTAGCGTGGGCCCAGATACGCAGTATTTT. Full variable domain (remainder filled in from reference TRBV7-6 and TRBJ2-3): GAGVSQSPRYKVTKRGQDVALRCDPISGHVSLYWYRQALGQGPEFLTYFNYEAQQDKSGLPNDRFSAERPEGSISTLTIQRTEQRDSAMYRCASSPGTSVGPDTQYFGPGTRLTVL.

V is TRBV6-5 and J is TRBJ1-1; 7 bases align to TRBD1. Losses at the gene ends were 1 base for V and 2 bases for J; bases not matched to a gene: 7. The CDR3 spans 16 residues. From germline, CDR1 is MNHEY and CDR2 SVGAGI. The CDR3 is CASSYFHRGSNTEAFF. The CDR3 DNA sequence: TGTGCCAGCAGTTACTTCCACAGGGGCTCAAACACTGAAGCTTTCTTT.

V and J are TRBV28 and TRBJ2-1; the D gene is possibly TRBD1 (5 bases). Trimming cost V 6 bases and J 3 bases, with 12 bases left between them. Germline V lookup: CDR1 MDHEN, CDR2 SYDVKM. This CDR3 is built from 14 residues. The DNA of the CDR3 is TGTGCCAGCAGGGCAGGGCAAATCTACAATGAGCAGTTCTTC. Translation: CASRAGQIYNEQFF.

The count of this clone is one. The chain combines TRBV28 with TRBJ2-5; D possibly corresponds to TRBD2 (6 bases). This CDR3 region has 14 residues. Germline values: CDR1 MDHEN, CDR2 SYDVKM. V was cut by 5 bases and J by 5 bases, with 15 bases left in between. CDR3 DNA sequence: TGTGCCAGCAGTGTGTCGAGTAGCGGTGAGACCCAGTACTTC. Translation gives CASSVSSSGETQYF.

The genes are TRBV27 and TRBJ2-4; D ambiguous. V was cut by 5 bases and J by 0 bases, with 11 bases left in between. The CDR3 runs to 15 residues. Germline lookup yields CDR1 MNHEY and CDR2 SMNVEV (reference sequence). CDR3 nucleotide sequence: TGTGCCAGCAGTAGAAACAGTGTAGCCAAAAACATTCAGTACTTC. Its translation: CASSRNSVAKNIQYF.

This chain connects TRBV18 to TRBJ1-3; the match to TRBD1 covers 7 bases. V trimming: 3 bases; J trimming: 2 bases; junction bases outside the gene matches: 4. The CDR3 runs to 15 residues. Germline loops: CDR1 KGHSH, CDR2 LQKENI. CDR3 coding DNA: TGTGCCAGCTCACCCCGACAGGGAACTGGAAACACCATATATTTT. Translating gives CASSPRQGTGNTIYF.

The chain links TRBV19 to TRBJ2-7; D is perhaps TRBD1 (6 bases). CDR3 length equals 13 residues. Trimming shortened V by 2 bases and J by 2 bases, and 7 bases separated the two germline ends. In germline, CDR1 is LNHDA, CDR2 SQIVND (reference sequence). CDR3 bases: TGTGCCAGTAGTATACAGGGGACCTACGAGCAGTACTTC. This sequence encodes CASSIQGTYEQYF.

This chain connects TRBV10-3 to TRBJ1-1; D remains unclear. The V gene lost 8 bases and the J gene lost 0 bases, with 19 bases spanning the gap. Germline values: CDR1 ENHRY, CDR2 SYGVKD. This CDR3 comprises 16 residues. CDR3 protein: CAIGSRKQNLNTEAFF. The CDR3 region has the DNA TGTGCCATCGGAAGCCGAAAACAGAATTTGAACACTGAAGCTTTCTTT.

This clone was recorded a few times. The V gene is TRBV5-6, the J gene TRBJ2-7; D unclear. CDR3 length: 13 residues. Germline V gene lookup returns CDR1 SGHDT and CDR2 YYEEEE. The V and J ends lost 4 bases and 2 bases respectively, with 10 bases between them. CDR3 sequence (DNA): TGTGCCAGCAGCCCCGGAGCGCCCTACGAGCAGTACTTC. This gives the protein CASSPGAPYEQYF.

The chain employs TRBV19 and TRBJ1-6; 8 bases fit TRBD1. Trimming cost V 6 bases and J 7 bases; bases outside gene matches: 8. The CDR3 totals 15 residues. From germline, CDR1 is LNHDA and CDR2 SQIVND (reference sequence). CDR3 loop: CASRPTGVRNSPLHF. The CDR3 DNA follows: TGTGCCAGTAGGCCGACAGGGGTAAGAAATTCACCCCTCCACTTT. Combining the CDR3 with reference TRBV19 and TRBJ1-6 gives the whole variable domain DGGITQSPKYLFRKEGQNVTLSCEQNLNHDAMYWYRQDPGQGLRLIYYSQIVNDFQKGDIAEGYSVSREKKESFPLTVTSAQKNPTAFYLCASRPTGVRNSPLHFGNGTRLTVT.

The gene calls are TRBV5-5 and TRBJ1-3; no definite D call. The germline V gene has CDR1 SGHKS and CDR2 YYEKEE (reference sequence). The CDR3 spans 16 residues. V dropped 0 bases and J dropped 9 bases, with 19 bases sitting between them. The CDR3 is CASSLGSLYFGTTIYF. For the CDR3, the DNA is TGTGCCAGCAGCTTGGGGTCCCTATACTTTGGTACCACCATATATTTT.